The entry below describes one T cell receptor beta chain. Its matching antigen is unknown. The sequencing template was cDNA reverse transcribed from extracted RNA. Clones were read by immunoSEQ multiplex PCR, and TCRdb kept only the in-frame ones, dropping some. The sample holds around 99,000 clones, around 84% seen once. This sample stems from a study of CD8+ T cells in alopecia areata. Study information: Treated patients swallowed 5 to 10 mg of oral tofacitinib twice daily.

Overall study findings and caveats: Possibly because of HLA-related factors, TCR sharing was less clear across patients than in mice. Compared with normal scalp, lesional scalp had higher clonality and more expanded CD8+ clones.

As to treatment: oral pan-JAK inhibitor, 5-10 mg twice daily. Both CD4+ and CD8+ T cells were separated by sorting PBMCs. The CDR3 runs to 16 residues. V lost 2 bases and J lost 3, with 17 bases in between. Looked up from germline, CDR1 is SGHDN and CDR2 is FVKESK. Specimen: CD8+ T cells sorted from blood, collected at week 24, from a patient treated with tofacitinib. This TCR derives from a human donor with alopecia areata. This sequence joins TRBV14 and TRBJ2-7, with D possibly being TRBD2 (5 bases). CDR3 amino acids: CASSQSRGPNHYEQYF. CDR3 in DNA: TGTGCCAGCAGCCAATCGAGAGGGCCAAACCACTACGAGCAGTACTTC.